Following are 22 T cell receptor beta chains from one sample sequenced in a study of blood T cell repertoires in COVID-19. Sequencing was performed with immunoSEQ multiplex PCR; in TCRdb, only in-frame clones are kept and a portion is missing. This sample has some 180,000 clones; about 80% occur once, and the top ten carry approximately 4.7%. The sequencing input was PBMCs or T cells enriched from blood (not recorded which). The receptor source for this set is a woman in her fifties or sixties with acute COVID-19.

The chain has TRBV27 and TRBJ2-7; D is undetermined. V lost 4 bases to trimming and J lost 2 bases, with 9 bases between them. The CDR3 totals 13 residues. Germline CDR1 MNHEY, CDR2 SMNVEV (reference sequence). This CDR3 is CASSSAQAYEQYF. DNA of the CDR3: TGTGCCAGCAGTTCTGCCCAGGCCTACGAGCAGTACTTC.

This chain links TRBV19 with TRBJ1-1; 7 bases line up with TRBD1. With 5 bases clipped from V and 7 bases from J, the junction kept 10 bases outside the gene matches. Looked up from germline, CDR1 is LNHDA and CDR2 is SQIVND (reference sequence). CDR3 size: 14 residues. CDR3 region: CASSRATGRIEAFF. The CDR3 coding sequence is TGTGCCAGTAGTCGTGCGACAGGGCGAATTGAAGCTTTCTTT.

V is TRBV7-2 and J is TRBJ1-2; TRBD1 matches at 7 bases. The V gene end was trimmed by 5 bases and the J gene end by 5 bases; junction bases not matched to a gene: 8. The germline V gene encodes CDR1 SGHTA and CDR2 FQGNSA. The CDR3 covers 14 residues. CDR3 sequence (DNA): TGTGCCAGCAGCGATGGGACAGCTATTTATGGCTACACCTTC. The encoded protein is CASSDGTAIYGYTF. Complete variable domain (other parts from reference TRBV7-2 and TRBJ1-2): GAGVSQSPSNKVTEKGKDVELRCDPISGHTALYWYRQSLGQGLEFLIYFQGNSAPDKSGLPSDRFSAERTGGSVSTLTIQRTQQEDSAVYLCASSDGTAIYGYTFGSGTRLTVV.

Regarding this clone: Mismatch with germline at one junction end may stem from a read error. J is TRBJ1-2 and V is TRBV6-5, with D possibly TRBD1 on 5 matching bases. The CDR3 is made up of 11 amino acids. Germline lookup yields CDR1 MNHEY and CDR2 SVGAGI. CDR3 coding DNA: TGTGCCAGCAGTTTAGACAGACCCCCTTCCTTC. Its translation: CASSLDRPPSF.

The chain employs TRBV4-3 and TRBJ1-1; 9 bases agree with TRBD1. The CDR3 sequence is 17 residues long. With V trimmed by 4 bases and J by 3 bases, 12 bases remained unmatched. The germline V gene has CDR1 LGHNA and CDR2 YSLEER. CDR3 nucleotide sequence: TGCGCCAGCAGCCGTTCCTCTTCGGGACAGGGTTACACTGAAGCTTTCTTT. It encodes CASSRSSSGQGYTEAFF.

On this clone: One junction end does not reproduce the germline sequence, and a read error may be involved. Distinct nucleotide sequences in the sample also encode this CDR3. The rearrangement links TRBV27 to TRBJ2-2; D is perhaps TRBD1 (7 bases). The germline gives CDR1 MNHEY, CDR2 SMNVEV (reference sequence). The CDR3 loop spans 14 amino acids. CDR3 sequence reads: CASSRQGGTGELFF. In DNA form, the CDR3 reads TGTGCCAGCAGTCGACAGGGAGGCACCGGAGAGCTGTTTTTT.

The J gene is TRBJ1-1, the V gene TRBV18, with TRBD1 matching 7 bases. Unmatched junction bases numbered 13, after V lost 6 bases and J lost 3 bases. The CDR3 consists of 16 residues. From germline, CDR1 is KGHSH and CDR2 LQKENI. The CDR3 reads CASSHDRVIMDTEAFF. Written as DNA, the CDR3 is TGTGCCAGCTCTCACGACAGGGTGATTATGGACACTGAAGCTTTCTTT.

This chain connects TRBV19 to TRBJ1-2; D is possibly TRBD1 (6 bases). CDR3 length: 14 residues. Germline CDR1 LNHDA, CDR2 SQIVND (reference sequence). V was pared by 9 bases and J by 2 bases, with 16 bases between. The CDR3 DNA sequence: TGTGCCAGCCGGGTTGGGGGGGGCAACTATGGCTACACCTTC. It translates to CASRVGGGNYGYTF.

This clone appeared a single time. V and J are TRBV4-1 and TRBJ2-1, with a possible D match to TRBD2 (6 bases). V shed 1 base and J shed 0 bases, with 16 bases lying between them. The CDR3 totals 18 residues. CDR1 is MGHRA and CDR2 is YSYEKL in the germline V gene. CDR3 sequence reads: CASSQGGPSESSYNEQFF. CDR3 DNA: TGCGCCAGCAGCCAAGGAGGCCCTAGCGAGAGCTCCTACAATGAGCAGTTCTTC.

In this sample, this clone turned up once. The CDR3 sequence is CASSRQGARDTEAFF. The CDR3 DNA reads TGTGCCAGCAGCAGACAGGGGGCTAGGGACACTGAAGCTTTCTTT. The chain combines TRBV21-1 with TRBJ1-1; the D call of TRBD1 is as the table states it, not checked on the DNA. TRBV21-1 is an annotated pseudogene. This CDR3 has 15 residues.

The chain is built from TRBV25-1 and TRBJ2-5; 7 positions agree with TRBD2. Germline V gene data show CDR1 as MGHDK and CDR2 as SYGVNS. The V gene end was trimmed by 1 base and the J gene end by 0 bases; junction bases not matched to a gene: 5. This CDR3 is built from 16 residues. The CDR3 sequence is CASSEFGLADQETQYF. The CDR3 bases are TGTGCCAGCAGTGAATTTGGGCTAGCGGACCAAGAGACCCAGTACTTC.

The chain is built from TRBV11-2 and TRBJ1-2; a weak D match, TRBD1 (5 bases). Trimming left V 6 bases short and J 3 bases short, with 11 bases between. Germline V CDR1 and CDR2: SGHAT, FQNNGV. The CDR3 runs to 13 residues. CDR3 coding DNA: TGTGCCAGCAGTTCCACAGGCGACTATGGCTACACCTTC. This gives the protein CASSSTGDYGYTF.

V usage is TRBV3-1 (or the pseudogene TRBV3-2) and J usage is TRBJ2-5; 14 bases align to TRBD2. The V and J ends lost 0 bases and 5 bases, in that order; junction bases with no gene match: 11. Germline lookup yields CDR1 LGHDT and CDR2 YNNKEL (reference sequence). The CDR3 has 19 amino acids. The CDR3 here is CASSQDSFRTSGRYETQYF. The CDR3 region has the DNA TGTGCCAGCAGCCAAGATTCGTTTAGGACTAGCGGGAGGTATGAGACCCAGTACTTC.

This rearrangement joins TRBV7-2 to TRBJ1-6; 9 bases agree with TRBD1. J was trimmed by 9 bases and V by 5 bases; bases with no gene match: 5. Germline V gene data show CDR1 as SGHTA and CDR2 as FQGNSA. The CDR3 is 14 amino acids. The CDR3 DNA reads TGTGCCAGCAGCCTGGGACAGGGCATTTCACCCCTCCACTTT. Translation: CASSLGQGISPLHF.

This rearrangement joins TRBV28 to TRBJ2-7; TRBD1 aligns across 8 bases. The CDR3 runs to 14 residues. The germline gives CDR1 MDHEN, CDR2 SYDVKM. Trimming at V came to 4 bases and at J to 0 bases, leaving 2 bases not matched to a gene. This CDR3 reads CASSWGQASYEQYV. CDR3 DNA sequence: TGTGCCAGCAGTTGGGGACAGGCCTCCTACGAGCAGTACGTC.

The V call is TRBV30, the J call TRBJ2-7; 9 bases line up with TRBD1. Per the germline V gene, CDR1 is GTSNPN and CDR2 is SVGIG (reference sequence). The CDR3 spans 17 residues. With 3 bases clipped from V and 4 bases from J, the junction kept 16 bases outside the gene matches. The CDR3 loop reads CAWSSVGLRDRDYEQYF. CDR3 DNA sequence: TGTGCCTGGAGCTCTGTGGGTCTCCGGGACAGGGATTACGAGCAGTACTTC.

The rearrangement uses TRBV4-2 and TRBJ2-7, with 11 bases that match TRBD1. Germline values: CDR1 LGHNA, CDR2 YNFKEQ. V shed 4 bases and J 0 bases; nucleotides not matched to a gene: 2. The CDR3 covers 15 residues. The CDR3: CASSRDRGSSYEQYF. DNA for the CDR3: TGTGCCAGCAGCCGGGACAGGGGGAGCTCCTACGAGCAGTACTTC.

The chain uses TRBV7-2 and TRBJ2-1, with 10 bases that match TRBD2. The CDR3 contains 15 residues. Losses at the gene ends were 5 bases for V and 4 bases for J; bases not matched to a gene: 5. The germline CDR1 and CDR2 sequences are SGHTA and FQGNSA. CDR3 region: CASSLLAGEYNEQFF. The CDR3 DNA reads TGTGCCAGCAGCCTTCTAGCGGGAGAGTACAATGAGCAGTTCTTC. Full variable domain (rest looked up from reference TRBV7-2 and TRBJ2-1): GAGVSQSPSNKVTEKGKDVELRCDPISGHTALYWYRQSLGQGLEFLIYFQGNSAPDKSGLPSDRFSAERTGGSVSTLTIQRTQQEDSAVYLCASSLLAGEYNEQFFGPGTRLTVL.

V and J are TRBV7-9 and TRBJ1-6; D is perhaps TRBD1 (6 bases). Looked up from germline, CDR1 is SEHNR and CDR2 is FQNEAQ (reference sequence). Trimming shortened V by 5 bases and J by 7 bases, and 21 bases separated the two germline ends. The CDR3 covers 17 residues. DNA for the CDR3: TGTGCCAGCAGCCCCGGCCCCTTATGGACAGCCAATTCACCCCTCCACTTT. Protein product: CASSPGPLWTANSPLHF.

V and J are TRBV3-1 (or the pseudogene TRBV3-2) and TRBJ2-3, with 7 bases fitting TRBD2. With 3 bases clipped from V and 3 bases from J, the junction kept 6 bases outside the gene matches. In germline, CDR1 is LGHDT, CDR2 YNNKEL (reference sequence). The CDR3 has 15 amino acids. Here the CDR3 DNA reads TGTGCCAGCAGCCAGCCGGGACTAATGACAGATACGCAGTATTTT. The encoded protein is CASSQPGLMTDTQYF.

The rearrangement uses TRBV9 and TRBJ2-3; the match to TRBD2 covers 7 bases. The CDR3 has 16 residues. The V gene end was trimmed by 4 bases and the J gene end by 2 bases; junction bases not matched to a gene: 10. CDR1 is SGDLS, CDR2 YYNGEE, per germline. CDR3 loop: CASSFPRLADTDTQYF. CDR3 DNA: TGTGCCAGCAGCTTCCCCAGGCTAGCGGACACAGATACGCAGTATTTT.

The gene calls are TRBV27 and TRBJ2-3; weak D call: TRBD1 (6 bases). The V end was cut by 6 bases, the J end by 2 bases, with 18 bases between. The CDR3 is made up of 16 amino acids. Germline assignment: CDR1 MNHEY and CDR2 SMNVEV (reference sequence). In DNA, the CDR3 is TGTGCCAGCAGACCTAGGACAGTTGAACCCACAGATACGCAGTATTTT. This gives the protein CASRPRTVEPTDTQYF.